The source of this T cell receptor (beta chain) is a study of patients and donors after allogeneic stem cell transplantation (TCRdb year 2020). The CDR3 goes from the cysteine to the phenylalanine over 17 residues. Kept here is only the CDR3 DNA, which spans 51 bases and is read in frame from base 1. Per the germline V gene, LGHNA is the CDR1 and YNFKEQ is the CDR2. Trimming at the junction amounts to 0 bases on V and 0 bases on J, and the germline ends lie 12 bases apart. A word on this clonotype: Its recognized antigen is unknown. Per-nucleotide qualities are absent, and no much larger clonotype sits a single base away.

The library came from RT-PCR. TCRdb shows the sequencer as NextSeq 550. TCRdb reprocessed the public reads (quality trimming at Q25 with fastp, clone calling with MiXCR) and kept in-frame beta chains. Duplicate CDR3 protein sequences are folded into a single record with the most common DNA and genes. For this sample there are tens of thousands of distinct CDR3 sequences; 37% appear just once. Of the sample, less than 85% is held by the ten largest clones. The sequenced sample was blood, either unsorted or a sorted T cell fraction (not recorded which). Rearrangement joined TRBV4-2 to TRBJ1-5; confidence is insufficient to name the D gene. The TCR sequence derives from a human donor who was either an allogeneic HSCT recipient or a stem cell or donor lymphocyte infusion donor (not recorded which). It is not recorded whose cells these are; they may come from a transplant donor. The DNA sequence follows: TGTGCCAGCAGCCAAGATTGGACCCACAGTAGCAATCAGCCCCAGCATTTT. It codes for CASSQDWTHSSNQPQHF.